This TCR beta chain was retrieved from a study of cytomegalovirus exposure and HLA in healthy donors. In germline, CDR1 is SEHNR, CDR2 FQNEAQ (reference sequence). CDR3 size: 13 residues. V was cut by 3 bases and J by 1 base, with 7 bases left in between. 13 Jbeta primers and 60 Vbeta primers were used for the PCR. Sequencing was performed with immunoSEQ multiplex PCR; in TCRdb, only in-frame clones are kept and a portion is missing. This repertoire includes 95,000 to 150,000 clones. As concerns this clone: The antigen remains unidentified. Distinct nucleotide sequences in the sample also encode this CDR3.

Notes on the study in general: Follow-up analysis seemed to connect common viral pathogens with several of the most significant clusters identified.

The chain recombines TRBV7-9 with TRBJ2-7; D is unclear. The sequenced material came from PBMCs. This receptor was obtained from a young man in good health and CMV-seronegative. Written as DNA, the CDR3 is TGTGCCAGCAGCTTTACAGAATCCTACGAGCAGTACTTC. Translated, it gives CASSFTESYEQYF.